A selection of T cell receptor beta chains follows, all from one sample in a study of blood T cell repertoires in COVID-19. The repertoire was sequenced with immunoSEQ multiplex PCR; TCRdb's copy has only in-frame clones and lacks some. The data show a few hundred thousand clones, roughly 84% seen once. The sequenced material came from peripheral blood. Receptor source: a woman between 40 and 50 years old who had recovered from COVID-19. CDR3s include the opening cysteine and the closing phenylalanine or tryptophan. D genes are given only for firm matches. Some rows mark clone size as missing; the rest say once, few, many or name a class of expanded clone.

TRBJ2-7	TRBV12-3/TRBV12-4	-	-	CASSQGSYEQYF	TGTGCCAGCAGTCAGGGGTCCTACGAGCAGTACTTC
TRBJ2-3	TRBV7-3	-	TRBD2	CASSPQAGGTDTQYF	TGTGCCAGCAGCCCGCAAGCGGGGGGTACAGATACGCAGTATTTT
TRBJ2-7	TRBV7-2	-	-	CASSLAGGSGEQYF	TGTGCCAGCAGCTTAGCAGGGGGTTCAGGCGAGCAGTACTTC
TRBJ1-4	TRBV9	-	-	CASSVSTQNEKLFF	TGTGCCAGCAGCGTCTCGACACAAAATGAAAAACTGTTTTTT
TRBJ1-1	TRBV19	-	-	CASSMTNGRAEAFF	TGTGCCAGTAGTATGACAAATGGGCGCGCTGAAGCTTTCTTT
TRBJ1-5	TRBV2	-	-	CASSQQGGNQPQHF	TGTGCCAGCAGCCAACAGGGAGGCAATCAGCCCCAGCATTTT
TRBJ2-5	TRBV5-8	-	TRBD2	CASSLAGAQETQYF	TGTGCCAGCAGCTTAGCGGGGGCTCAAGAGACCCAGTACTTC
TRBJ2-3	TRBV19	few	TRBD1	CASSRDSSDTQYF	TGTGCCAGTAGTAGGGACAGCTCAGATACGCAGTATTTT
TRBJ2-7	TRBV28	-	-	CATRRVYEQYF	TGTGCCACCCGGAGAGTCTACGAGCAGTACTTC
TRBJ1-1	TRBV7-9	-	-	CASSLEGDGTEAFF	TGTGCCAGCAGCTTAGAGGGGGACGGCACTGAAGCTTTCTTT
TRBJ1-6	TRBV2	few	-	CASSAYQSNSPLHF	TGTGCCAGCAGTGCTTACCAGTCCAATTCACCCCTCCACTTT
TRBJ1-4	TRBV7-2	-	-	CASSLTRTTYEKLFF	TGTGCCAGCAGCTTAACTCGTACTACCTATGAAAAACTGTTTTTT
TRBJ2-3	TRBV7-9	-	-	CATESRGSRKDTQYF	TGTGCCACTGAATCTAGGGGTTCTAGGAAAGATACGCAGTATTTT
TRBJ1-4	TRBV25-1	-	-	CASSELGGVEKLFF	TGTGCCAGCAGCGAATTGGGAGGGGTCGAAAAACTGTTTTTT
TRBJ2-7	TRBV7-2	-	-	CASSLGDTYYEQYF	TGTGCCAGCAGCTTAGGGGACACCTACTACGAGCAGTACTTC
TRBJ2-7	TRBV7-2	-	-	CASSPGGGPYEQYF	TGTGCCAGCAGCCCCGGGGGAGGCCCCTACGAGCAGTACTTC
TRBJ2-7	TRBV7-3	-	-	CASSRDREDEQYF	TGTGCCAGCAGCAGAGACAGGGAGGACGAGCAGTACTTC
TRBJ1-6	TRBV11-3	-	-	CASSFPGASPLHF	TGTGCCAGCAGCTTTCCAGGCGCATCACCCCTCCACTTT
TRBJ2-3	TRBV9	-	TRBD1	CASSAGWDSYTDTQYF	TGTGCCAGCAGCGCGGGATGGGACAGCTACACAGATACGCAGTATTTT
TRBJ1-2	TRBV5-4	-	TRBD1	CASSTPDRGYGYTF	TGTGCCAGCAGCACCCCGGACAGGGGCTATGGCTACACCTTC
TRBJ2-3	TRBV11-2	-	TRBD1	CASSSRDRGRTDTQYF	TGTGCCAGCAGCTCTCGAGACAGGGGTAGGACAGATACGCAGTATTTT
TRBJ2-7	TRBV6-5	-	TRBD1	CASSRQGPGNEQYF	TGTGCCAGCAGCCGACAGGGCCCGGGGAACGAGCAGTACTTC
TRBJ2-7	TRBV18	-	TRBD2	CASSPNSGLAGDEQYF	TGTGCCAGCTCACCAAATTCAGGACTAGCGGGGGACGAGCAGTACTTC
TRBJ1-2	TRBV25-1	-	-	CASSGGDHYGYTF	TGTGCCAGCAGTGGGGGGGACCACTATGGCTACACCTTC
TRBJ2-5	TRBV5-1	-	TRBD1	CASSAGTGIGETQYF	TGCGCCAGCAGCGCCGGGACAGGCATAGGAGAGACCCAGTACTTC
TRBJ1-2	TRBV18	once	-	CASSPGTGGHGYTF	TGTGCCAGCTCGCCCGGGACGGGAGGACATGGCTACACCTTC